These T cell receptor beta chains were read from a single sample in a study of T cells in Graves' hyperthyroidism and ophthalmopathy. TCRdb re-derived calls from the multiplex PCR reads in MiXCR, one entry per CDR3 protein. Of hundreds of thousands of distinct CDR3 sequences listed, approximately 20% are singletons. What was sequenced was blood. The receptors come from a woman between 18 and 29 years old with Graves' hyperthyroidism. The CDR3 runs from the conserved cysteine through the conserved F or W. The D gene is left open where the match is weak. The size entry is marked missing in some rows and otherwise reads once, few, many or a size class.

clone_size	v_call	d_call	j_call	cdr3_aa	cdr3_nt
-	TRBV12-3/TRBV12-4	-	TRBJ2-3	CASSPTITDTHYF	TGTGCCAGCAGCCCGACTATCACAGATACGCATTATTTT
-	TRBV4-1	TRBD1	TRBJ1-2	CASSQDRDRTNYGYTF	TGCGCCAGCAGCCAAGATAGGGACAGAACTAACTATGGCTACACCTTC
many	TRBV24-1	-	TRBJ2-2	CATEEPVRTGELFF	TGTGCCACCGAAGAACCGGTTCGGACCGGGGAGCTGTTTTTT
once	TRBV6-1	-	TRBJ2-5	CACYYGWETQYF	TGTGCCTGCTATTATGGGTGGGAGACCCAGTACTTC
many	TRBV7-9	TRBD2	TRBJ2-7	CASSLELAGPYEQYF	TGTGCCAGCAGCTTGGAGCTAGCGGGACCTTACGAGCAGTACTTC
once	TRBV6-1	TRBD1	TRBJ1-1	CASSRDRASTEAFF	TGTGCCAGCTCCCGGGACAGAGCTTCGACTGAAGCTTTCTTT
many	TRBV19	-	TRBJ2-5	CASSRRSGSETQYF	TGTGCCAGTAGCCGGAGGAGTGGTTCGGAGACCCAGTACTTC
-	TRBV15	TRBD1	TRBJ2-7	CATRDRGSYEQYF	TGTGCCACCCGGGACAGGGGTTCTTACGAGCAGTACTTC
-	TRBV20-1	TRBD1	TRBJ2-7	CSAKAGTGRNEQYF	TGCAGTGCCAAAGCCGGGACAGGGCGAAACGAGCAGTACTTC
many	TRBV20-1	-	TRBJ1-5	CSAPQGKGRSLYSNQPQHF	TGCAGTGCTCCCCAAGGCAAGGGACGGTCCCTTTATAGCAATCAGCCCCAGCATTTT
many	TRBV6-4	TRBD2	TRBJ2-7	CASTLTSGPGHSYEQYF	TGTGCCAGCACCCTGACTAGCGGGCCGGGACACTCCTACGAGCAGTACTTC
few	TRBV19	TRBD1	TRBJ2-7	CASTDRDRDYEQYF	TGTGCCAGTACCGACCGGGACAGGGACTACGAGCAGTACTTC
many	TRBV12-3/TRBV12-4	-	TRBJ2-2	CASTQRGSYTGELFF	TGTGCCAGCACTCAACGGGGTTCATACACCGGGGAGCTGTTTTTT
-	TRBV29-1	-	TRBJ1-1	CSVVRQMNTEAFF	TGCAGCGTTGTTCGTCAAATGAACACTGAAGCTTTCTTT
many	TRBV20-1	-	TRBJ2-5	CSARAGAIQETQYF	TGCAGTGCTAGAGCGGGGGCTATCCAAGAGACCCAGTACTTC
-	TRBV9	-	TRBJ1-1	CASSVGPLTPEAFF	TGTGCCAGCAGCGTCGGGCCCCTAACCCCTGAAGCTTTCTTT
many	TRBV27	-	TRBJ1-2	CASSFMADQGYTF	TGTGCCAGCAGTTTTATGGCCGACCAGGGCTACACCTTC
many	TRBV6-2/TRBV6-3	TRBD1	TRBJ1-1	CATAARGLGNTEAFF	TGTGCCACCGCGGCGAGGGGGCTAGGGAACACTGAAGCTTTCTTT
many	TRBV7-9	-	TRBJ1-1	CASRGRRNTEAFF	TGTGCCAGCAGAGGCCGACGAAACACTGAAGCTTTCTTT
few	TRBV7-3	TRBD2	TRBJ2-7	CASSVGGAAYEQYF	TGTGCCAGCAGTGTCGGGGGGGCCGCCTACGAGCAGTACTTC
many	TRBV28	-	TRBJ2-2	CASSRPLHRGTGELFF	TGTGCCAGCAGTCGACCTCTTCATCGAGGAACCGGGGAGCTGTTTTTT
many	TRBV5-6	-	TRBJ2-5	CASRDSLEETQYF	TGTGCCAGCAGGGACAGCTTGGAAGAGACCCAGTACTTC
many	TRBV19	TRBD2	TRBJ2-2	CATQWATGGPGELFF	TGTGCCACCCAGTGGGCGACGGGGGGGCCCGGGGAGCTGTTTTTT
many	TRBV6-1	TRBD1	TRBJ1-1	CASKPGQGNTEAFF	TGTGCCAGCAAACCGGGACAGGGGAACACTGAAGCTTTCTTT